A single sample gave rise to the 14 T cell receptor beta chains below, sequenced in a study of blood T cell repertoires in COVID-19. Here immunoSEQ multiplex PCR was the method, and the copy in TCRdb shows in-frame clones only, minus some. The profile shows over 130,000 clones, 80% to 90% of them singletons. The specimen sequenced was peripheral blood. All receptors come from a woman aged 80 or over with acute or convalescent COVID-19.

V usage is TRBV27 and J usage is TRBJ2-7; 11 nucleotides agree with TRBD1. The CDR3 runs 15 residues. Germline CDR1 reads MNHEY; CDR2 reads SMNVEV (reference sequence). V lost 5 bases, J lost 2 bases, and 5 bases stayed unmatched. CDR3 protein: CASSPRTGGPYEQYF. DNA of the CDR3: TGTGCCAGCAGTCCGAGGACAGGGGGCCCCTACGAGCAGTACTTC.

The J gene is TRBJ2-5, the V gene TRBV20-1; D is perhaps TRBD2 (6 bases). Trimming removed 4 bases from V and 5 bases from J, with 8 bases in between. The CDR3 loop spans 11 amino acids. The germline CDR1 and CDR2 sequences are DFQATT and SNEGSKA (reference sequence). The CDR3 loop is CSATREETQYF. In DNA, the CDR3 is TGCAGTGCTACACGGGAGGAGACCCAGTACTTC.

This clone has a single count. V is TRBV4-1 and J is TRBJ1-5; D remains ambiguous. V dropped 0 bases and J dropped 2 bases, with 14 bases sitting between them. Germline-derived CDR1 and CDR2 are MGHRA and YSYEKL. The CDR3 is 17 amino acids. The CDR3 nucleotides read TGCGCCAGCAGCCAAGATTCCGGGTCCCGGGGCAATCAGCCCCAGCATTTT. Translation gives CASSQDSGSRGNQPQHF.

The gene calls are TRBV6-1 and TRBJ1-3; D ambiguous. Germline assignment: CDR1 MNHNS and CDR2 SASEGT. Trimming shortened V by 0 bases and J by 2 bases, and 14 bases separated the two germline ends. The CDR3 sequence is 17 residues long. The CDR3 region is CASSEAAGQPTGNTIYF. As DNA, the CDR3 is TGTGCCAGCAGTGAAGCCGCGGGTCAGCCTACTGGAAACACCATATATTTT.

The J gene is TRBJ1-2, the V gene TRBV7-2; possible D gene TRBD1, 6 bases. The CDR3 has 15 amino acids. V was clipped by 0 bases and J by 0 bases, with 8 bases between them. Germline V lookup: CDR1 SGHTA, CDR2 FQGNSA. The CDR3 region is CASSLAGTPNYGYTF. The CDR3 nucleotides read TGTGCCAGCAGCTTAGCCGGGACACCTAACTATGGCTACACCTTC.

The CDR3 region has the DNA TGTGCCAGCAGTTTCCAGGGAAAGTCTGAAGCTTTCTTT. Its protein is CASSFQGKSEAFF. V usage is TRBV12-3 or TRBV12-4 and J usage is TRBJ1-1; D possibly corresponds to TRBD1 (5 bases). The CDR3 runs 13 residues. V lost 3 bases, J lost 6 bases, and 11 bases lay in between.

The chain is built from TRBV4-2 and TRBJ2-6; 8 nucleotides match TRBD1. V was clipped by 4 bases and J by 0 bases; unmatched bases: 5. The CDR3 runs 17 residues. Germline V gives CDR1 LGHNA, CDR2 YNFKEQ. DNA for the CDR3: TGTGCCAGCAGCCGGGACAGGTCGGACTCTGGGGCCAACGTCCTGACTTTC. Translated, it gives CASSRDRSDSGANVLTF.

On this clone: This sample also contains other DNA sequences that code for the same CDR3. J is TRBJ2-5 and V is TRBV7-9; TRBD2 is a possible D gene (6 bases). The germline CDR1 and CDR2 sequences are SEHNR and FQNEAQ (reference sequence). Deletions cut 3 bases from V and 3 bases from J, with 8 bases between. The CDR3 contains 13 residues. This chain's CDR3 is CASSFSGEETQYF. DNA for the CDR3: TGTGCCAGCAGCTTCTCGGGAGAAGAGACCCAGTACTTC.

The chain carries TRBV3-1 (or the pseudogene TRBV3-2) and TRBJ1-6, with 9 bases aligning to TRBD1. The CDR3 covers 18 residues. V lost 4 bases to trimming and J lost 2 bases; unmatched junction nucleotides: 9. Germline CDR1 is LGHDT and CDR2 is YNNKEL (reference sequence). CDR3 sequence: CASSPPWTGDPYNSPLHF. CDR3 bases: TGTGCCAGCAGCCCCCCTTGGACAGGGGATCCCTATAATTCACCCCTCCACTTT.

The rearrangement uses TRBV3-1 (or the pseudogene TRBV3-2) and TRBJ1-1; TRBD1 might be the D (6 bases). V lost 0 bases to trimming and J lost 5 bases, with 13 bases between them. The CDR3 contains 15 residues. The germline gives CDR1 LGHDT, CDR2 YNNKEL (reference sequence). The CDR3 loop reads CASSQEGRGRTEAFF. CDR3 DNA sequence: TGTGCCAGCAGCCAAGAGGGCAGGGGAAGGACTGAAGCTTTCTTT.

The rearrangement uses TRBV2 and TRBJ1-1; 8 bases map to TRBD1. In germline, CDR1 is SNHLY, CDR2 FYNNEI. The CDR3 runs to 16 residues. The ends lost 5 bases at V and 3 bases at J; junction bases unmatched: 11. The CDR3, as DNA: TGTGCCAGCAGTTTGAAAACCACCAGGGGGCACACTGAAGCTTTCTTT. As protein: CASSLKTTRGHTEAFF.

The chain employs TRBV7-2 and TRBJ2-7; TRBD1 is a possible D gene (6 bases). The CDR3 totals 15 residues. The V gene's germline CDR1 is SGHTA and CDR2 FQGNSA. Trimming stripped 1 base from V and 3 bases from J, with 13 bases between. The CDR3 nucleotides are TGTGCCAGCAGCTTAGTTCCCAGGGGAGTCTACGAGCAGTACTTC. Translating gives CASSLVPRGVYEQYF.

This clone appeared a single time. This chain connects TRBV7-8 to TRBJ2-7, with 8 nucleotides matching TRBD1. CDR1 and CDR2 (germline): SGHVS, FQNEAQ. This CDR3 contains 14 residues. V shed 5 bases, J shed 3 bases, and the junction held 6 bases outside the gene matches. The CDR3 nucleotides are TGTGCCAGCAGCCGAAACAGGGGGGACTACGAGCAGTACTTC. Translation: CASSRNRGDYEQYF.

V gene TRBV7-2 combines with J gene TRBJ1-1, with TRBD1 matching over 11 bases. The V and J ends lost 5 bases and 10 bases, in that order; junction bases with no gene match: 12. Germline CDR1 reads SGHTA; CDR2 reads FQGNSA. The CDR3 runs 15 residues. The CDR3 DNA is TGTGCCAGCAGCCCTGCTCCGGGACAGGGGGTGGCAGCTTTCTTT. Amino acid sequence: CASSPAPGQGVAAFF.